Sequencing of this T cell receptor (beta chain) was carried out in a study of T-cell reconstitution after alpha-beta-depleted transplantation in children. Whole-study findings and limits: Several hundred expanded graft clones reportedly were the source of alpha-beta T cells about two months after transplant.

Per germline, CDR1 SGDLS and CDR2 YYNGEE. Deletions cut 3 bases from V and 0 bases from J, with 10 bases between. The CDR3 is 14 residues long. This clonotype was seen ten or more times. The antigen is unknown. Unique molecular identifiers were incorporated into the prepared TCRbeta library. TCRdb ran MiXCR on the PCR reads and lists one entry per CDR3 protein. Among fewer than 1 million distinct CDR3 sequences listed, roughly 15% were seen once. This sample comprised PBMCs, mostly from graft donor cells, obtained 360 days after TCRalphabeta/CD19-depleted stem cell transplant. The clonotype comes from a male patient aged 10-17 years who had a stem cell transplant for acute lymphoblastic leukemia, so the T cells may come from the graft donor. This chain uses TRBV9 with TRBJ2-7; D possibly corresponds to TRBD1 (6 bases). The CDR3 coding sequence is TGTGCCAGCAGCGCCTCGACAGGCTCCTACGAGCAGTACTTC. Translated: CASSASTGSYEQYF.